Below, 4 T cell receptor beta chains from the same sample are listed, as sequenced in a study of CD8 T cells in ankylosing spondylitis. TCRdb recomputed calls from the 5' RACE reads with MiXCR, one row per CDR3 protein. This sample yields 250,000 to 300,000 distinct CDR3 sequences, of which approximately 20% are seen a single time; around 33% belongs to the top ten. Input material: blood, either unsorted or a sorted T cell fraction (not recorded which). These receptors originate from a male donor with ankylosing spondylitis or in good health (not recorded which).

CDR3 amino acids: CASSVAGGTAEQYF. Here the CDR3 DNA reads TGTGCCAGCAGCGTAGCAGGGGGGACGGCCGAGCAGTACTTC. The chain couples TRBV9 to TRBJ2-7; tentative D call: TRBD1 (7 bases). The CDR3 totals 14 residues. The V gene lost 0 bases and the J gene lost 6 bases, with 13 bases spanning the gap. Germline-derived CDR1 and CDR2 are SGDLS and YYNGEE.

This rearrangement joins TRBV6-2 or TRBV6-3 to TRBJ2-2; D is tentatively TRBD1 or TRBD2 (6 bases each). With 0 bases removed from V and 1 base from J, the gap between germline ends came to 15 bases. This CDR3 has 18 amino acids. Germline CDR1 MNHEY, CDR2 SVGEGT. The CDR3 DNA reads TGTGCCAGCAGTTACTCGGACCGTGCGGGACAGAACACCGGGGAGCTGTTTTTT. It translates to CASSYSDRAGQNTGELFF.

This clonotype was detected ten times or more. The V and J genes are TRBV28 and TRBJ2-1, with TRBD1 matching 11 bases. This CDR3 has 16 residues. The V gene end was trimmed by 4 bases and the J gene end by 4 bases; junction bases not matched to a gene: 6. Germline V gene data show CDR1 as MDHEN and CDR2 as SYDVKM. The CDR3 loop reads CASSSTGTGGYNEQFF. CDR3 nucleotides: TGTGCCAGCAGTTCGACCGGGACAGGGGGGTACAATGAGCAGTTCTTC.

This rearrangement joins TRBV11-2 to TRBJ2-1; TRBD2 matches 9 bases. Looked up from germline, CDR1 is SGHAT and CDR2 is FQNNGV. The CDR3 runs 17 residues. Trimming cost V 1 base and J 8 bases; bases outside gene matches: 12. CDR3 sequence reads: CASSLVGFGGRVDEQFF. The CDR3 coding sequence is TGTGCCAGCAGCTTAGTAGGATTTGGCGGGAGGGTCGATGAGCAGTTCTTC.